The T cell receptor (beta chain) under discussion was sequenced for a study of cytomegalovirus exposure and HLA in healthy donors. The PCR contained 60 Vbeta and 13 Jbeta primers. Data came from immunoSEQ multiplex PCR; TCRdb stores just in-frame clones and leaves some out. Found here are 90,000 to 130,000 clones, about 74% of them singletons; the top ten hold around 4.8%. The CDR3 is 13 residues long. The V gene end was trimmed by 8 bases and the J gene end by 6 bases; junction bases not matched to a gene: 1. Germline loops: CDR1 WSHSY, CDR2 SAAADI. The chain combines TRBV10-2 with TRBJ2-2, with 12 positions matching TRBD2. This clonotype was obtained from a man in his thirties or forties in good health and CMV-seropositive. Sequencing used PBMCs. CDR3 sequence reads: CASSSGGAGELFF. CDR3 DNA: TGCGCCAGCTCTAGCGGGGGGGCCGGGGAGCTGTTTTTT.